This T cell receptor beta chain was profiled in a study of CD8 T cells in ankylosing spondylitis. Study-wide results and caveats: A motif in TCR beta, a set of 8 or 9 highly homologous variants, appeared characteristic of ankylosing spondylitis blood.

MiXCR, run by TCRdb on the 5' RACE reads, gives a single entry per CDR3 protein. This sample has approximately 140,000 distinct CDR3 sequences; 17% occur once, and the top ten carry roughly 30%. V was trimmed by 4 bases and J by 2 bases, leaving 15 bases between them. The CDR3 length is 15 residues. Germline-derived CDR1 and CDR2 are MDHEN and SYDVKM. For this clonotype: Antigen unknown.

Sequencing was performed on blood, either unsorted or a sorted T cell fraction (not recorded which). The chain carries TRBV28 and TRBJ2-7; D is possibly TRBD1 (5 bases). This TCR was recovered from a male donor with ankylosing spondylitis. CDR3 protein: CASSSARQGPYEQYF. The CDR3 DNA sequence: TGTGCCAGCAGTTCCGCAAGGCAGGGCCCCTACGAGCAGTACTTC.